This TCR beta chain was recorded in a study of beta chain features in type 1 diabetes. The ends were cut back, 5 bases at V and 0 bases at J, with 11 bases in the middle. This CDR3 spans 16 amino acids. Germline V gene lookup returns CDR1 SEHNR and CDR2 FQNEAQ (reference sequence). The sequenced template was cDNA made from the entire isolated RNA. TCRdb's table, derived via immunoSEQ multiplex PCR, lists solely in-frame clones and lacks some. This sample has hundreds of thousands of clones; approximately 8.2% occur once, and the top ten carry 0.44%. This clone was counted between two and nine times. The gene calls are TRBV7-9 and TRBJ2-6; D is ambiguous. The TCR comes from a woman aged 18-29 years in good health. Sequencing input: central memory CD4+ T cells from blood. CDR3: CASSGRLNSGANVLTF. The CDR3 DNA is TGTGCCAGCAGCGGAAGACTGAACTCTGGGGCCAACGTCCTGACTTTC.